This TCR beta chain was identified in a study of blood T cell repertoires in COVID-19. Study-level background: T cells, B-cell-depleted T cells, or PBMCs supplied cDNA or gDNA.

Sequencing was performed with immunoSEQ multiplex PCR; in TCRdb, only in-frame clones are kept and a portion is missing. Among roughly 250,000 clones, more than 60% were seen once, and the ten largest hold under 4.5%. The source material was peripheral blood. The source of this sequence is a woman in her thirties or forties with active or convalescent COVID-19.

CDR3 nucleotide sequence: TGTGCCAGCTCGATGGAGGTGTATGGCTACACCTTC. Protein sequence: CASSMEVYGYTF. V and J are TRBV7-8 and TRBJ1-2; no firm D call. The CDR3 covers 12 residues. Germline CDR1 SGHVS, CDR2 FQNEAQ. Between the trimmed V and J ends, which lost 8 bases and 5 bases, there was a span of 12 bases. The complete variable domain, with remaining parts taken from reference TRBV7-8 and TRBJ1-2, reads GAGVSQSPRYKVAKRGQDVALRCDPISGHVSLFWYQQALGQGPEFLTYFQNEAQLDKSGLPSDRFFAERPEGSVSTLKIQRTQQEDSAVYLCASSMEVYGYTFGSGTRLTVV.